Listed below are T cell receptor beta chains from one sample, sequenced in a study of blood T cell repertoires in COVID-19. Only in-frame clones appear in the TCRdb table, and some are missing; sequencing was by immunoSEQ multiplex PCR. Of 300,000 or so clones in the sample, around 85% were seen once. Sequenced sample: PBMCs or T cells enriched from blood (not recorded which). These receptors were obtained from a woman between 40 and 50 years old with acute COVID-19. CDR3s include the opening cysteine and the closing phenylalanine or tryptophan. D genes are given only for firm matches. Some rows have no size entry. The others give once, few or many, or a class for an expanded clone.

clone_size: few
j_call: TRBJ2-2
v_call: TRBV7-2
d_call: -
cdr3_nt: TGTGCCAGCAGCGTAGTGGGGGGTCTTGTATCCGGGGAGCTGTTTTTT
cdr3_aa: CASSVVGGLVSGELFF

clone_size: few
j_call: TRBJ2-1
v_call: TRBV18
d_call: -
cdr3_nt: TGTGCCAGCTCACGGTCCAACGGCGAAGGGGCCGATGAGCAGTTCTTC
cdr3_aa: CASSRSNGEGADEQFF

clone_size: -
j_call: TRBJ1-1
v_call: TRBV5-1
d_call: -
cdr3_nt: TGCGCCAGCAGCTTGGCCACCTCAGACGGGGATGGTGCCTATGCCACTGAAGCTTTCTTT
cdr3_aa: CASSLATSDGDGAYATEAFF

clone_size: -
j_call: TRBJ1-1
v_call: TRBV19
d_call: -
cdr3_nt: TGTGCCAGTAGTATCCGCGGGGGGTTGAACACTGAAGCTTTCTTT
cdr3_aa: CASSIRGGLNTEAFF

clone_size: -
j_call: TRBJ1-5
v_call: TRBV19
d_call: -
cdr3_nt: TGTGCCAGTACCCTTATGGAGGGTTCCGGCAATCAGCCCCAGCATTTT
cdr3_aa: CASTLMEGSGNQPQHF

clone_size: -
j_call: TRBJ1-1
v_call: TRBV15
d_call: TRBD1
cdr3_nt: TGTGCCACCAGCAGAGAAAAGGGGGCGAGCACTGAAGCTTTCTTT
cdr3_aa: CATSREKGASTEAFF

clone_size: -
j_call: TRBJ2-3
v_call: TRBV9
d_call: -
cdr3_nt: TGTGCCAGCAGCGTAGCCGGAGCACCCCACACAGATACGCAGTATTTT
cdr3_aa: CASSVAGAPHTDTQYF

clone_size: -
j_call: TRBJ2-2
v_call: TRBV19
d_call: TRBD1
cdr3_nt: TGTGCCAGTACCATGGGACAGGTGAACACCGGGGAGCTGTTTTTT
cdr3_aa: CASTMGQVNTGELFF

clone_size: -
j_call: TRBJ1-1
v_call: TRBV7-2
d_call: TRBD1
cdr3_nt: TGTGCCAGCAGCCCTCGCTGGACAGGGAACACTGAAGCTTTCTTT
cdr3_aa: CASSPRWTGNTEAFF

clone_size: once
j_call: TRBJ1-1
v_call: TRBV7-2
d_call: TRBD1
cdr3_nt: TGTGCCAGCAGCTTAGAAGGGGACAGGGGGGAAGCTTTCTTT
cdr3_aa: CASSLEGDRGEAFF

clone_size: -
j_call: TRBJ1-3
v_call: TRBV6-5
d_call: -
cdr3_nt: TGTGCCAGCAGTTACCAAAACACCATATATTTT
cdr3_aa: CASSYQNTIYF

clone_size: -
j_call: TRBJ1-2
v_call: TRBV3-1/TRBV3-2
d_call: -
cdr3_nt: TGTGCCAGCAGCCAAGATCGGCGGGAAATCCCGCGGGGCTACACCTTC
cdr3_aa: CASSQDRREIPRGYTF

clone_size: -
j_call: TRBJ1-2
v_call: TRBV3-1/TRBV3-2
d_call: -
cdr3_nt: TGTGCCAGCAGCCAAGATCAGTCAGGGCGGGGGAATGGCTACACCTTC
cdr3_aa: CASSQDQSGRGNGYTF

clone_size: -
j_call: TRBJ1-2
v_call: TRBV3-1/TRBV3-2
d_call: -
cdr3_nt: TGTGCCAGCAGCCAAGATTTAGCCGGAGGGCATGGCTACACCTTC
cdr3_aa: CASSQDLAGGHGYTF

clone_size: -
j_call: TRBJ1-3
v_call: TRBV5-1
d_call: TRBD1
cdr3_nt: TGCGCCAGCAGCCTCACCCTGGCGCAGGGGGCTGGAAACACCATATATTTT
cdr3_aa: CASSLTLAQGAGNTIYF

clone_size: -
j_call: TRBJ1-2
v_call: TRBV2
d_call: TRBD1
cdr3_nt: TGTGCCAGCAGTGAAGGCCGGACAGGTGGCTACACCTTC
cdr3_aa: CASSEGRTGGYTF

clone_size: -
j_call: TRBJ2-1
v_call: TRBV18
d_call: -
cdr3_nt: TGTGCCAGCTCACCGACAGCGAATGAGCAGTTCTTC
cdr3_aa: CASSPTANEQFF

clone_size: -
j_call: TRBJ2-3
v_call: TRBV2
d_call: TRBD2
cdr3_nt: TGTGCCAGCAGCCCCTGGCTAGCGGGGGGGCGAGATACGCAGTATTTT
cdr3_aa: CASSPWLAGGRDTQYF

clone_size: -
j_call: TRBJ2-5
v_call: TRBV19
d_call: -
cdr3_nt: TGTGCCAGTAGTAATCCCACTCCGGGACGGGGGGAGACCCAGTACTTC
cdr3_aa: CASSNPTPGRGETQYF

clone_size: few
j_call: TRBJ2-5
v_call: TRBV5-1
d_call: -
cdr3_nt: TGCGCCAGCAGCTTGAGCTGGAGGGTAGAAGAGACCCAGTACTTC
cdr3_aa: CASSLSWRVEETQYF

clone_size: -
j_call: TRBJ1-1
v_call: TRBV18
d_call: TRBD1
cdr3_nt: TGTGCCAGCTCACTGGATAGGGGGCAGGGGACTGAAGCTTTCTTT
cdr3_aa: CASSLDRGQGTEAFF

clone_size: -
j_call: TRBJ2-5
v_call: TRBV7-9
d_call: TRBD1
cdr3_nt: TGTGCCAGCAGCTTAGCGGAGACAGGGCGGGAGACCCAGTACTTC
cdr3_aa: CASSLAETGRETQYF

clone_size: -
j_call: TRBJ2-2
v_call: TRBV18
d_call: -
cdr3_nt: TGTGCCAGCTCACCATACATACCGAACACCGGGGAGCTGTTTTTT
cdr3_aa: CASSPYIPNTGELFF

clone_size: -
j_call: TRBJ2-7
v_call: TRBV11-2
d_call: TRBD2
cdr3_nt: TGTGCCAGCAGCTTAGACATTAGCGGGGGGTACGAGCAGTACTTC
cdr3_aa: CASSLDISGGYEQYF

clone_size: -
j_call: TRBJ2-7
v_call: TRBV6-5
d_call: -
cdr3_nt: TGTGCCAGCAGTTACGGGTACCAGGGTCCCTACGAGCAGTACTTC
cdr3_aa: CASSYGYQGPYEQYF

clone_size: -
j_call: TRBJ1-2
v_call: TRBV18
d_call: -
cdr3_nt: TGTGCCAGCTCACCAACGGGGGGGAACTATGGCTACACCTTC
cdr3_aa: CASSPTGGNYGYTF

clone_size: -
j_call: TRBJ2-3
v_call: TRBV28
d_call: TRBD2
cdr3_nt: TGTGCCAGCAGCACTAGCGGTAAAGCCACAGATACGCAGTATTTT
cdr3_aa: CASSTSGKATDTQYF

clone_size: -
j_call: TRBJ2-1
v_call: TRBV9
d_call: -
cdr3_nt: TGTGCCAGCAGCTTTGGCCAGGCGTCGATATACAATGAGCAGTTCTTC
cdr3_aa: CASSFGQASIYNEQFF

clone_size: -
j_call: TRBJ1-1
v_call: TRBV7-2
d_call: TRBD1
cdr3_nt: TGTGCCAGTGGGAAGGGGGCGACCATGAACACTGAAGCTTTCTTT
cdr3_aa: CASGKGATMNTEAFF

clone_size: -
j_call: TRBJ1-1
v_call: TRBV3-1/TRBV3-2
d_call: TRBD1
cdr3_nt: TGTGCCAGCAGCCGTCCGGGACAGGGGATTGGTGAAGCTTTCTTT
cdr3_aa: CASSRPGQGIGEAFF

clone_size: -
j_call: TRBJ2-3
v_call: TRBV7-2
d_call: -
cdr3_nt: TGTGCCAGCAGCTTATTAGGCCGGGGAGCGGGCGGGCGGGTAGATACGCAGTATTTT
cdr3_aa: CASSLLGRGAGGRVDTQYF

clone_size: -
j_call: TRBJ2-1
v_call: TRBV5-1
d_call: TRBD2
cdr3_nt: TGCGCCAGCAGATATGGACTAGCGGGAGTTCTTAAGGATGAGCAGTTCTTC
cdr3_aa: CASRYGLAGVLKDEQFF

clone_size: once
j_call: TRBJ2-5
v_call: TRBV7-9
d_call: -
cdr3_nt: TGTGCCAGCAGCTTAGGCTTGGGCAGGCCCCAAGAGACCCAGTACTTC
cdr3_aa: CASSLGLGRPQETQYF

clone_size: -
j_call: TRBJ1-6
v_call: TRBV6-1
d_call: -
cdr3_nt: TGTGCCAGCAGTGAGTCTGGGCGGGACCCCCTCCACTTT
cdr3_aa: CASSESGRDPLHF

clone_size: -
j_call: TRBJ1-2
v_call: TRBV27
d_call: TRBD1
cdr3_nt: TGTGCCAGCAGTTTCCGGGACAGCGGCCCCTATGGCTACACCTTC
cdr3_aa: CASSFRDSGPYGYTF

clone_size: -
j_call: TRBJ2-1
v_call: TRBV9
d_call: TRBD2
cdr3_nt: TGTGCCAGCAGCGTAGCGGGGCTAGCGGGAGGTAATGAGCAGTTCTTC
cdr3_aa: CASSVAGLAGGNEQFF

clone_size: -
j_call: TRBJ2-6
v_call: TRBV3-1/TRBV3-2
d_call: -
cdr3_nt: TGTGCCAGCAGCCACAGATCCGGGGCCAACGTCCTGACTTTC
cdr3_aa: CASSHRSGANVLTF

clone_size: -
j_call: TRBJ2-1
v_call: TRBV27
d_call: -
cdr3_nt: TGTGCCAGCAGTTTATTAGCCAGGGTAACCTACAATGAGCAGTTCTTC
cdr3_aa: CASSLLARVTYNEQFF

clone_size: -
j_call: TRBJ2-1
v_call: TRBV23-1
d_call: -
cdr3_nt: TGCGCCAGCAGTTTCGGCAGGGGCGCCTACAATGAGCAGTTCTTC
cdr3_aa: CASSFGRGAYNEQFF

clone_size: -
j_call: TRBJ1-4
v_call: TRBV11-2
d_call: TRBD1
cdr3_nt: TGTGCCAGCAGCGCCGAGGGACAGTACCAATTTGCAACTAATGAAAAACTGTTTTTT
cdr3_aa: CASSAEGQYQFATNEKLFF